Listed below are T cell receptor beta chains from one sample, sequenced in a study of cytomegalovirus exposure and HLA in healthy donors. Measured with immunoSEQ multiplex PCR; TCRdb has only the in-frame clones, and not every one. The table shows 45,000 to 65,000 clones, with roughly 90% occurring only once. Sequenced input: PBMCs. These receptors originate from a man younger than 35 in good health and CMV-seronegative. CDR3s include the opening cysteine and the closing phenylalanine or tryptophan. The D gene is left open where the match is weak. The listing skips clone size in some rows; elsewhere it reads once, few, many or a size class.

TRBJ2-7 | NA | TRBD1 | TRBV29-1 | TGCAGCGTTGCGTGGACAGGGGGCTACGAGCAGTACTTC | CSVAWTGGYEQYF
TRBJ1-2 | NA | TRBD1 | TRBV5-6 | TGTGCCAGCAGCTTAGTCCAGGGGGTGGTTCTGTCTGGCTACACCTTC | CASSLVQGVVLSGYTF
TRBJ2-3 | NA | NA | TRBV5-4 | TGTGCCAGCTTTCCGGAGGGCCAAACAGATACGCAGTATTTT | CASFPEGQTDTQYF
TRBJ2-1 | NA | TRBD2 | TRBV4-1 | TGCGCCAGCAGCCAACGGTCTAGCGGGAGGGCCGTAAGTCGCAATGAGCAGTTCTTC | CASSQRSSGRAVSRNEQFF
TRBJ2-3 | NA | TRBD2 | TRBV5-1 | TGCGCCAGCAGCTTTGCCCTGGATAGCGGGAGAGGAGATACGCAGTATTTT | CASSFALDSGRGDTQYF
TRBJ1-5 | NA | NA | TRBV5-5 | TGTGCCAGCAGCCCATGGACAGCGAGCAATCAGCCCCAGCATTTT | CASSPWTASNQPQHF
TRBJ2-3 | once | TRBD1 | TRBV28 | TGTGCCAGCAGTCAGAGACAGGGGGCTCGAACAGATACGCAGTATTTT | CASSQRQGARTDTQYF
TRBJ2-7 | NA | TRBD2 | TRBV5-5 | TGTGCCAGCAGCTTGGCGAGCGGGGGCACCTACGAGCAGTACTTC | CASSLASGGTYEQYF
TRBJ2-1 | NA | NA | TRBV18 | TGTGCCAGCTCTCGACTTCACAATGAGCAGTTCTTC | CASSRLHNEQFF
TRBJ1-2 | NA | TRBD1 | TRBV2 | TGTGCCAGCAGTCCCGGGACAGGGGACGGCTACACCTTC | CASSPGTGDGYTF
TRBJ1-2 | NA | NA | TRBV29-1 | TGCAGCGTTGGAGGTCCGGAGGGCTATGGCTACACCTTC | CSVGGPEGYGYTF
TRBJ1-1 | NA | NA | TRBV19 | TGTGCCAGTAATGAAGGGAGGGGGACCACTGAAGCTTTCTTT | CASNEGRGTTEAFF
TRBJ1-1 | NA | NA | TRBV5-8 | TGTGCCAGCAGCCCGACAGCCACTGAAGCTTTCTTT | CASSPTATEAFF
TRBJ1-1 | NA | NA | TRBV6-5 | TGTGCCAGCAGTTACCAGGGAGGGGGTGGCACTGAAGCTTTCTTT | CASSYQGGGGTEAFF
TRBJ2-1 | once | TRBD2 | TRBV10-3 | TGTGCCATCAGTGACCGGACTAGCGGGAGGGTTAATGAGCAGTTCTTC | CAISDRTSGRVNEQFF
TRBJ2-1 | NA | TRBD2 | TRBV18 | TGTGCCAGCTCATTCTGGACTAGCGGAGACAATGAGCAGTTCTTC | CASSFWTSGDNEQFF
TRBJ2-7 | NA | TRBD2 | TRBV6-6 | TGTGCCAGCAGCGACCCTAGCGGGACCTACGAGCAGTACTTC | CASSDPSGTYEQYF
TRBJ1-2 | NA | NA | TRBV6-6 | TGTGGAGCGTCGGACAGTGGCGCAGGCTACACCTTC | CGASDSGAGYTF
TRBJ2-1 | few | NA | TRBV2 | TGTGCCAGCAGTGGACAGGAGAGCTCCTACAATGAGCAGTTCTTC | CASSGQESSYNEQFF